The T cell receptor beta chain under discussion was sequenced for a study of shared clonotypes between healthy human individuals. Across the study: Every donor yielded three CD4 naive, three CD4 memory, two CD8 naive and one CD8 memory plate.

General study points: In a few donors, around 5% of naive CD4 clonotypes appeared in common. What limited the represented genetic and exposure-history diversity was the small number of donors.

This clone has a single count. Its specificity is unknown. Every subset's genomic DNA went evenly onto several immunoSEQ plates. Libraries were prepared by immunoSEQ multiplex PCR; TCRdb keeps only in-frame clonotypes and omits some of them. The sample has approximately 2,000,000 clones, about 90% seen once. The CDR3 consists of 16 residues. Trimming took off 5 bases at V and 7 bases at J, with 21 bases between the two ends. CDR1 and CDR2 from the germline V gene are MDHEN and SYDVKM. Sequencing used naive CD4+ T cells from PBMCs. As for subset: CD45RA+ positively selected. The J gene is TRBJ2-1, the V gene TRBV28; D is possibly TRBD1 or TRBD2 (7 bases each). This TCR derives from a man between 18 and 29 years old in good health. Some clones in this sample may be carry-over from other donors' samples. Here the CDR3 reads CASSPGGLEGANEQFF. DNA for the CDR3: TGTGCCAGCAGTCCCGGGGGGCTCGAGGGGGCAAATGAGCAGTTCTTC.